Presented here are 26 T cell receptor beta chains from one specimen sequenced in a study of blood T cells in healthy people across ages. Sample-barcoded 5' priming and a J-beta primer mix drove a second PCR of 7 to 11 cycles. TCRdb passed the 5' RACE reads through MiXCR, listing each CDR3 protein once. The sample includes over a million distinct CDR3 sequences, about 25% seen only once; the top ten take around 0.75%. The same data also went into a second study, on T cells of mothers and their children.

The sample comprised blood. The receptors originated from a girl aged 2-9 years in good health.

This clonotype was observed a single time. The chain combines TRBV10-1 with TRBJ2-2; possible D gene TRBD2, 6 bases. Germline V gene sequence: CDR1 WNHNN, CDR2 SYGVQD (reference sequence). The CDR3 contains 14 residues. The V and J ends lost 3 bases and 7 bases respectively, with 12 bases between them. CDR3 residues: CASSDGGKIGELFF. CDR3 DNA: TGCGCCAGCAGTGACGGGGGAAAGATCGGGGAGCTGTTTTTT.

This chain uses TRBV6-1 with TRBJ2-7; the match to TRBD1 covers 8 bases. Germline V gives CDR1 MNHNS, CDR2 SASEGT. The CDR3 consists of 16 residues. Unmatched junction bases numbered 12, after V lost 6 bases and J lost 2 bases. The CDR3 region has the DNA TGTGCCAGCAGCTCGATTCAGGACAGGGTAACCTACGAGCAGTACTTC. Residues: CASSSIQDRVTYEQYF.

This clonotype appeared a few times. The chain recombines TRBV19 with TRBJ1-4, with D perhaps matching TRBD1 (5 bases). The ends were cut back, 1 base at V and 7 bases at J, with 7 bases in the middle. Germline-derived CDR1 and CDR2 are LNHDA and SQIVND (reference sequence). The CDR3 length is 13 residues. The CDR3 sequence is CASSIARVEKLFF. The CDR3 nucleotides are TGTGCCAGTAGTATAGCCAGGGTTGAAAAACTGTTTTTT.

This clonotype was seen more than once but under ten times. The CDR3 reads CASSLGQVVYEQYF. CDR3 DNA: TGTGCCAGCAGCTTAGGACAGGTCGTCTACGAGCAGTACTTC. The chain uses TRBV7-2 and TRBJ2-7; maybe TRBD1 (6 bases). The V and J ends lost 1 base and 3 bases respectively, with 10 bases between them. The CDR3 sequence is 14 residues long. Germline V gene sequence: CDR1 SGHTA, CDR2 FQGNSA.

The chain has TRBV7-6 and TRBJ2-7, with D possibly called TRBD1 or TRBD2 (5 bases each). The CDR3 sequence is 15 residues long. CDR1 SGHVS and CDR2 FNYEAQ come from the germline V gene. Trimming removed 5 bases from V and 5 bases from J, with 19 bases in between. The CDR3 sequence: CASSLKTGTNDEQYF. Written as DNA, the CDR3 is TGTGCCAGCAGCCTCAAAACCGGGACCAACGACGAGCAGTACTTC. Looking up the rest from reference TRBV7-6 and TRBJ2-7 gives the full variable domain: GAGVSQSPRYKVTKRGQDVALRCDPISGHVSLYWYRQALGQGPEFLTYFNYEAQQDKSGLPNDRFSAERPEGSISTLTIQRTEQRDSAMYRCASSLKTGTNDEQYFGPGTRLTVT.

The chain has TRBV10-3 and TRBJ2-7; D might be TRBD1 or TRBD2, each matching 5 bases. The CDR3 is 11 residues long. Germline loops: CDR1 ENHRY, CDR2 SYGVKD. The DNA for the CDR3 is TGTGCAATCGGGACCTCCTACGAGCAGTACTTC. Translation: CAIGTSYEQYF.

This chain uses TRBV28 with TRBJ2-7, with D hard to call. The CDR3 is 13 amino acids. Trimming shortened V by 3 bases and J by 2 bases, and 8 bases separated the two germline ends. The V gene's germline CDR1 is MDHEN and CDR2 SYDVKM. The CDR3 protein is CASSLYTAYEQYF. CDR3 bases: TGTGCCAGCAGTTTGTACACCGCCTACGAGCAGTACTTC.

The J gene is TRBJ1-3, the V gene TRBV9; the match to TRBD1 covers 7 bases. Unmatched junction bases numbered 7, after V lost 4 bases and J lost 0 bases. The CDR3 is 16 residues long. CDR1 is SGDLS, CDR2 YYNGEE, per germline. CDR3 sequence: CASSPWDRGSGNTIYF. The CDR3 region has the DNA TGTGCCAGCAGCCCCTGGGACAGAGGCTCTGGAAACACCATATATTTT.

The chain combines TRBV29-1 with TRBJ1-1; D is undetermined. Per the germline V gene, CDR1 is SQVTM and CDR2 is ANQGSEA. V was cut by 6 bases and J by 4 bases, with 9 bases left in between. CDR3 length: 11 residues. CDR3 bases: TGCAGCGTGGAGGGTACCACTGAAGCTTTCTTT. Protein product: CSVEGTTEAFF.

The chain carries TRBV29-1 and TRBJ1-2; tentative D call: TRBD1 (5 bases). The CDR3 runs 14 residues. Germline CDR1 and CDR2: SQVTM and ANQGSEA. The V gene lost 5 bases and the J gene lost 2 bases, with 15 bases spanning the gap. CDR3 sequence: CSVWDGSFNYGYTF. The DNA of the CDR3 is TGCAGCGTTTGGGACGGTTCCTTCAACTATGGCTACACCTTC. Complete variable domain (other parts from reference TRBV29-1 and TRBJ1-2): SAVISQKPSRDICQRGTSLTIQCQVDSQVTMMFWYRQQPGQSLTLIATANQGSEATYESGFVIDKFPISRPNLTFSTLTVSNMSPEDSSIYLCSVWDGSFNYGYTFGSGTRLTVV.

Only a few counts were recorded for this clonotype. The J gene is TRBJ1-3, the V gene TRBV6-5; weak D call: TRBD1 (5 bases). The CDR3 length is 14 residues. Germline V gives CDR1 MNHEY, CDR2 SVGAGI. Deletions cut 6 bases from V and 3 bases from J, with 12 bases between. In DNA, the CDR3 is TGTGCCAGCAGGACGGGGGTTTATGGAAACACCATATATTTT. This encodes CASRTGVYGNTIYF.

The chain combines TRBV28 with TRBJ2-7; a possible D gene is TRBD2 (5 bases). V was shortened by 3 bases and J by 4 bases, with 13 bases between the two germline ends. The CDR3 is made up of 14 amino acids. Germline values: CDR1 MDHEN, CDR2 SYDVKM. CDR3 loop: CASSLSSIGYEQYF. CDR3 nucleotides: TGTGCCAGCAGTTTGTCTAGCATTGGTTACGAGCAGTACTTC.

The chain is built from TRBV4-1 and TRBJ2-7; 8 nucleotides line up with TRBD1. CDR1 and CDR2 from the germline V gene are MGHRA and YSYEKL. CDR3 length equals 15 residues. V gave up 1 base and J gave up 5 bases; unmatched junction bases: 7. The CDR3 sequence is CASSQGVQGAHEQYF. Written as DNA, the CDR3 is TGCGCCAGCAGCCAAGGGGTCCAGGGGGCCCACGAGCAGTACTTC.

V is TRBV20-1 and J is TRBJ2-5, with D perhaps TRBD1 or TRBD2 (5 bases each). The last part of the DNA fits TRBJ2-7 better; the J call may be wrong. Germline V gene lookup returns CDR1 DFQATT and CDR2 SNEGSKA (reference sequence). This CDR3 region has 16 residues. CDR3 DNA: TGCAGTGTGAGAGGGGACCCACCCCTATCATCCTACGAGCAGTACTTC. This sequence encodes CSVRGDPPLSSYEQYF.

A few counts support this clonotype. This chain joins TRBV29-1 and TRBJ1-3; D is perhaps TRBD1 (5 bases). The CDR3 length is 14 residues. In germline, CDR1 is SQVTM, CDR2 ANQGSEA. V lost 3 bases and J 2 bases, leaving 11 bases between the germline ends. As DNA, the CDR3 is TGCAGCGTTGATCAGGGCGGGCCTGGAAACACCATATATTTT. Residues: CSVDQGGPGNTIYF.

There are a few counts of this clonotype. The chain recombines TRBV7-9 with TRBJ1-2, with a possible D match to TRBD1 (6 bases). V lost 0 bases and J 6 bases, leaving 17 bases between the germline ends. Germline V CDR1 and CDR2: SEHNR, FQNEAQ (reference sequence). This CDR3 is built from 16 residues. The CDR3 is CASSLAPEVEGDGYTF. In nucleotides, the CDR3 is TGTGCCAGCAGCTTAGCCCCTGAGGTGGAGGGGGATGGCTACACCTTC.

This clonotype turned up a few times. The J gene is TRBJ2-6, the V gene TRBV7-9; 7 bases are shared with TRBD2. The V segment lost 5 bases and the J segment 2 bases; nucleotides outside the gene matches: 9. CDR3 length equals 17 residues. CDR1 and CDR2 from the germline V gene are SEHNR and FQNEAQ (reference sequence). This CDR3 is CASSRLAALPGANVLTF. In DNA, the CDR3 is TGTGCCAGCAGCCGCCTAGCGGCACTGCCTGGGGCCAACGTCCTGACTTTC.

The chain carries TRBV15 and TRBJ2-5; D is ambiguous. Germline V gives CDR1 LNHNV, CDR2 YYDKDF (reference sequence). The germline V and J ends were trimmed by 3 bases and 5 bases, with 16 bases remaining between them. This CDR3 contains 15 residues. The CDR3 spells CATSREKSRVETQYF. CDR3 in DNA: TGTGCCACCAGCAGGGAAAAGAGCAGAGTTGAGACCCAGTACTTC.

The chain combines TRBV13 with TRBJ1-1, with 8 bases aligning to TRBD1. With V trimmed by 4 bases and J by 7 bases, 8 bases remained unmatched. CDR1 PRHDT and CDR2 FYEKMQ come from the germline V gene (reference sequence). The CDR3 runs to 14 residues. CDR3: CASSSDRGYVEAFF. The CDR3 bases are TGTGCCAGCAGCTCCGACAGGGGTTACGTTGAAGCTTTCTTT.

This clonotype was detected a few times. V usage is TRBV5-1 and J usage is TRBJ2-7; 7 bases map to TRBD2. The germline V gene has CDR1 SGHRS and CDR2 YFSETQ. With V trimmed by 2 bases and J by 0 bases, 2 bases remained unmatched. CDR3 length equals 14 residues. The CDR3, as DNA: TGCGCCAGCAGCTTAATAGCGGGCTCCTACGAGCAGTACTTC. Protein product: CASSLIAGSYEQYF.

The V call is TRBV9, the J call TRBJ2-2; 7 nucleotides agree with TRBD1. Germline V CDR1 and CDR2: SGDLS, YYNGEE. The CDR3 length is 15 residues. Germline trimming cut 7 bases from V and 4 bases from J; bases unmatched to any gene: 10. The CDR3 protein is CASSLGTASTGELFF. In DNA form, the CDR3 reads TGTGCCAGCTCCTTGGGGACAGCGAGCACCGGGGAGCTGTTTTTT.

This clonotype was counted a few times. The chain uses TRBV20-1 and TRBJ2-5; 9 nucleotides align to TRBD1. The germline V gene has CDR1 DFQATT and CDR2 SNEGSKA (reference sequence). Unmatched junction bases numbered 7, after V lost 0 bases and J lost 2 bases. This CDR3 has 16 residues. The CDR3 spells CSAREGQGILQETQYF. The CDR3 DNA is TGCAGTGCTAGAGAAGGACAGGGGATCCTTCAAGAGACCCAGTACTTC.

In regard to this clonotype: A read error may produce the germline difference seen at one junction end. The V and J genes are TRBV7-2 and TRBJ1-1; D not certain. The germline V gene encodes CDR1 SGHTA and CDR2 FQGNSA. The CDR3 sequence is 16 residues long. The DNA for the CDR3 is TGCGCCAGCAGCTTAGAAGGGAGGGTGACTAGCACTGAAGCTTTCTTT. Amino acids: CASSLEGRVTSTEAFF.

The J gene is TRBJ2-1, the V gene TRBV27, with TRBD1 as a possible D gene (6 bases). Germline-derived CDR1 and CDR2 are MNHEY and SMNVEV (reference sequence). The V gene lost 4 bases and the J gene lost 9 bases, with 16 bases spanning the gap. This CDR3 is built from 14 residues. The CDR3, as DNA: TGTGCCAGCAGTTCAGCCCCAGGGGTGGGTGAGCAGTTCTTC. Translated: CASSSAPGVGEQFF.

This clonotype was seen at least ten times. V is TRBV29-1 and J is TRBJ1-2, with 7 nucleotides matching TRBD1. Germline CDR1 SQVTM, CDR2 ANQGSEA. The CDR3 length is 13 residues. V lost 4 bases and J lost 8; bases outside the gene matches: 10. For the CDR3, the DNA is TGCAGCGTTGCTCAGGGACAGCGGGGAGGCTACACCTTC. It encodes CSVAQGQRGGYTF. Filled out from reference TRBV29-1 and TRBJ1-2, the complete variable domain reads SAVISQKPSRDICQRGTSLTIQCQVDSQVTMMFWYRQQPGQSLTLIATANQGSEATYESGFVIDKFPISRPNLTFSTLTVSNMSPEDSSIYLCSVAQGQRGGYTFGSGTRLTVV.

V gene TRBV27 combines with J gene TRBJ2-1; 7 positions agree with TRBD2. The CDR3 totals 17 residues. Germline V CDR1 and CDR2: MNHEY, SMNVEV (reference sequence). The V segment lost 5 bases and the J segment 4 bases; nucleotides outside the gene matches: 14. CDR3 coding DNA: TGTGCCAGCAGTCCGCCCAGTAGTAGCGGGCCTTACAATGAGCAGTTCTTC. Amino acids: CASSPPSSSGPYNEQFF.